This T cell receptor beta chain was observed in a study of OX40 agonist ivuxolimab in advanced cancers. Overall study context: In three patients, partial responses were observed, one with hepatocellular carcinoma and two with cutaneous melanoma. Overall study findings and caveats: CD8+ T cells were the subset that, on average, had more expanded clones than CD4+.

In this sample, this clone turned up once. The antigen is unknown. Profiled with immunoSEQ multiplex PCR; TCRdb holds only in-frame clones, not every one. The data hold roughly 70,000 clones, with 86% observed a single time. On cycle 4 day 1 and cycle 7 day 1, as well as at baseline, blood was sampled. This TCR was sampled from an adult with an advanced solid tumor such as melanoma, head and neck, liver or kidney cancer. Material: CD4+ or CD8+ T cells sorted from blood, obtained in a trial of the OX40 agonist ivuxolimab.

The CDR3 nucleotides are TGTGCCAGCAGCTTACAGGGGGCGGAGGGCTACACCTTC. This encodes CASSLQGAEGYTF. V usage is TRBV5-6 and J usage is TRBJ1-2; 9 bases are a match to TRBD1. The CDR3 contains 13 residues. V dropped 2 bases and J dropped 8; count of bases not matched to a gene: 4. The germline V gene has CDR1 SGHDT and CDR2 YYEEEE.